One sample yielded the 25 T cell receptor beta chains listed below, sequenced in a study of a mutant IDH1 vaccine in newly diagnosed glioma. For these TCRs, the target antigens are not known. The sample's time point: week 11, during vaccination. Alongside topical imiquimod, each dose of vaccine comprised 300 ug of mutant IDH1 20-mer peptide. Sequencing used immunoSEQ multiplex PCR; TCRdb keeps in-frame clones, though not all of them. The sample has about 60,000 clones; approximately 80% are singletons. Material: PBMCs, obtained from a glioma patient whose treatment included an IDH1 peptide vaccine. These receptors originate from a man younger than 40 with glioma.

The genes are TRBV4-1 and TRBJ2-1; D might be TRBD2 (6 bases). Trimming took off 3 bases at V and 0 bases at J, with 9 bases between the two ends. Germline assignment: CDR1 MGHRA and CDR2 YSYEKL. The CDR3 loop spans 15 amino acids. CDR3 nucleotides: TGCGCCAGCAGCCAGGCGACTAGCTCCTACAATGAGCAGTTCTTC. As protein: CASSQATSSYNEQFF.

The genes are TRBV7-8 and TRBJ2-3; TRBD1 is a possible D gene (6 bases). The V end was cut by 2 bases, the J end by 2 bases, with 11 bases between. The CDR3 totals 15 residues. The germline V gene has CDR1 SGHVS and CDR2 FQNEAQ. In DNA, the CDR3 is TGTGCCAGCAGCTTAAACTTGGGACACACAGATACGCAGTATTTT. This encodes CASSLNLGHTDTQYF.

V gene TRBV5-1 combines with J gene TRBJ1-1; D remains ambiguous. Trimming pared 0 bases from V and 7 bases from J, leaving 10 bases between. The CDR3 has 13 amino acids. Germline V gene data show CDR1 as SGHRS and CDR2 as YFSETQ. The CDR3, as DNA: TGCGCCAGCAGCTTGGATATACCTAGTGAAGCTTTCTTT. Amino acids: CASSLDIPSEAFF.

The J gene is TRBJ2-3, the V gene TRBV9; 9 nucleotides line up with TRBD2. CDR3 length: 16 residues. Germline CDR1 SGDLS, CDR2 YYNGEE. Trimming removed 0 bases from V and 4 bases from J; junction bases left unmatched: 6. CDR3 residues: CASSVVGSGRPDTQYF. The CDR3 DNA is TGTGCCAGCAGCGTAGTTGGTAGCGGGAGACCAGATACGCAGTATTTT.

This chain joins TRBV5-1 and TRBJ1-1, with no clear D. CDR1 and CDR2 from the germline V gene are SGHRS and YFSETQ. This CDR3 is built from 13 residues. V was pared by 4 bases and J by 0 bases, with 7 bases between. The CDR3 spells CASSPNMNTEAFF. The CDR3 DNA is TGCGCCAGCAGCCCAAACATGAACACTGAAGCTTTCTTT.

V and J are TRBV5-1 and TRBJ2-7; D is ambiguous. V gave up 5 bases and J gave up 0 bases, with 9 bases separating them. The CDR3 totals 13 residues. Germline V CDR1 and CDR2: SGHRS, YFSETQ. The DNA for the CDR3 is TGCGCCAGCAGTTTGCGGTTCTCCTACGAGCAGTACTTC. Amino acids: CASSLRFSYEQYF.

The CDR3: CASRPARSYEQYF. The CDR3 nucleotides are TGCGCCAGCAGGCCCGCTCGGTCCTACGAGCAGTACTTC. J is TRBJ2-7 and V is TRBV5-1, with D uncertain. V lost 5 bases, J lost 1 base, and 10 bases lay in between. Germline V gene lookup returns CDR1 SGHRS and CDR2 YFSETQ. CDR3 size: 13 residues.

The rearrangement links TRBV5-1 to TRBJ2-3, with TRBD2 identical over 9 bases. Germline assignment: CDR1 SGHRS and CDR2 YFSETQ. V gave up 5 bases and J gave up 0 bases; unmatched junction bases: 4. The CDR3 totals 15 residues. The CDR3 nucleotides read TGCGCCAGCAGTCTAGCGGGACCCAGCACAGATACGCAGTATTTT. Translated: CASSLAGPSTDTQYF.

V is TRBV5-1 and J is TRBJ2-5; D assignment may be TRBD1 or TRBD2 (5 bases each). CDR1 is SGHRS, CDR2 YFSETQ, per germline. Trimming took 0 bases from V and 2 from J, leaving 11 bases between them. CDR3 size: 15 residues. The CDR3 is CASSLERGVQETQYF. CDR3 DNA sequence: TGCGCCAGCAGCTTGGAAAGGGGAGTTCAAGAGACCCAGTACTTC.

The chain has TRBV11-1 and TRBJ1-1, with unresolved D. Looked up from germline, CDR1 is SGHAT and CDR2 is FQDESV (reference sequence). The CDR3 spans 13 residues. Trimming removed 3 bases at V and 4 bases at J, with 9 bases between. Written as DNA, the CDR3 is TGTGCCAGCAGCTTGTCAATGGTCACTGAAGCTTTCTTT. This encodes CASSLSMVTEAFF. Combining the CDR3 with reference TRBV11-1 and TRBJ1-1 gives the whole variable domain EAEVAQSPRYKITEKSQAVAFWCDPISGHATLYWYRQILGQGPELLVQFQDESVVDDSQLPKDRFSAERLKGVDSTLKIQPAELGDSAMYLCASSLSMVTEAFFGQGTRLTVV.

The V gene is TRBV5-1, the J gene TRBJ1-3; 8 bases agree with TRBD1. The V gene's germline CDR1 is SGHRS and CDR2 YFSETQ. J gave up 8 bases and V 4 bases, and 11 bases lay outside the gene matches. This CDR3 has 15 amino acids. CDR3 amino acids: CASSRQTGDRDTIYF. CDR3 nucleotides: TGCGCCAGCAGCAGACAGACAGGGGATAGGGACACCATATATTTT.

The chain carries TRBV7-9 and TRBJ2-7, with 10 bases that match TRBD1. CDR3 length: 15 amino acids. J gave up 5 bases and V 4 bases, and 8 bases lay outside the gene matches. Germline values: CDR1 SEHNR, CDR2 FQNEAQ (reference sequence). CDR3 in amino acids: CASSSFRDRGHEQYF. In nucleotides, the CDR3 is TGTGCCAGCAGCTCCTTCCGGGACAGGGGCCACGAGCAGTACTTC.

This chain connects TRBV5-1 to TRBJ2-3; D is uncertain. CDR3 length equals 16 residues. The V gene lost 1 base and the J gene lost 0 bases, with 12 bases spanning the gap. CDR1 SGHRS and CDR2 YFSETQ come from the germline V gene. CDR3 sequence (DNA): TGCGCCAGCAGCTTGTCCGGGCCGACAAGCACAGATACGCAGTATTTT. It is translated as CASSLSGPTSTDTQYF.

The chain employs TRBV27 and TRBJ2-3; D call uncertain. This CDR3 spans 12 amino acids. The V and J ends lost 4 bases and 3 bases respectively, with 5 bases between them. CDR1 MNHEY and CDR2 SMNVEV come from the germline V gene (reference sequence). CDR3: CASSSFTDTQYF. The CDR3 DNA is TGTGCCAGCAGTTCATTTACAGATACGCAGTATTTT.

V is TRBV27 and J is TRBJ2-7, with D possibly being TRBD1 (5 bases). V was cut by 6 bases and J by 7 bases, with 16 bases left in between. CDR1 is MNHEY, CDR2 SMNVEV, per germline (reference sequence). This CDR3 comprises 13 residues. CDR3 bases: TGTGCCAGCAGGGAGCGACAGCTATCGGAGCAGTACTTC. Translated, it gives CASRERQLSEQYF.

The CDR3 nucleotides are TGTGCCAGTAGTATAGAGGCAGGGGCCAGGGATACGCAGTATTTT. It specifies CASSIEAGARDTQYF. V is TRBV19 and J is TRBJ2-3, with D maybe TRBD1 (6 bases). From germline, CDR1 is LNHDA and CDR2 SQIVND (reference sequence). The CDR3 runs to 15 residues. The V end lost 0 bases, the J end lost 6 bases, and 13 bases lay between the germline ends.

This clone was counted a few times. The chain couples TRBV30 to TRBJ1-4; 9 bases are a match to TRBD1. With V trimmed by 1 base and J by 7 bases, 4 bases remained unmatched. This CDR3 spans 14 amino acids. CDR1 GTSNPN and CDR2 SVGIG come from the germline V gene (reference sequence). CDR3 protein: CAWSAEDRGEKLFF. As DNA, the CDR3 is TGTGCCTGGAGTGCAGAGGACAGGGGTGAAAAACTGTTTTTT.

This clone was counted once. The rearrangement links TRBV2 to TRBJ1-2, with D tentatively TRBD1 (6 bases). Trimming took off 6 bases at V and 3 bases at J, with 14 bases between the two ends. Germline V gene data show CDR1 as SNHLY and CDR2 as FYNNEI. The CDR3 spans 14 residues. The CDR3 DNA follows: TGTGCCAGCAGCGAACAGGGATTGGACTATGGCTACACCTTC. It specifies CASSEQGLDYGYTF. The variable domain in full, with the rest retrieved from reference TRBV2 and TRBJ1-2, is EPEVTQTPSHQVTQMGQEVILRCVPISNHLYFYWYRQILGQKVEFLVSFYNNEISEKSEIFDDQFSVERPDGSNFTLKIRSTKLEDSAMYFCASSEQGLDYGYTFGSGTRLTVV.

Only one count was recorded for this clone. The genes are TRBV11-2 and TRBJ2-5, with D tentatively TRBD1 (5 bases). V was shortened by 5 bases and J by 5 bases, with 18 bases between the two germline ends. Looked up from germline, CDR1 is SGHAT and CDR2 is FQNNGV. The CDR3 has 15 residues. The CDR3 protein is CASSPALRGGETQYF. DNA for the CDR3: TGTGCCAGCAGCCCTGCGCTTAGGGGTGGCGAGACCCAGTACTTC. Based on the CDR3 plus reference TRBV11-2 and TRBJ2-5, the full variable domain is EAGVAQSPRYKIIEKRQSVAFWCNPISGHATLYWYQQILGQGPKLLIQFQNNGVVDDSQLPKDRFSAERLKGVDSTLKIQPAKLEDSAVYLCASSPALRGGETQYFGPGTRLLVL.

The chain employs TRBV28 and TRBJ1-2; a weak D match, TRBD1 (5 bases). Trimming left V 5 bases short and J 4 bases short, with 11 bases between. This CDR3 has 13 amino acids. CDR1 MDHEN and CDR2 SYDVKM come from the germline V gene. The CDR3: CASSDTGFYGYTF. The CDR3 region has the DNA TGTGCCAGCAGTGACACAGGTTTCTATGGCTACACCTTC.

The V gene is TRBV18, the J gene TRBJ2-3; the D is unclear. This CDR3 is built from 14 residues. The V gene lost 3 bases and the J gene lost 0 bases, with 7 bases spanning the gap. Germline V lookup: CDR1 KGHSH, CDR2 LQKENI. The CDR3: CASSPLDSTDTQYF. The CDR3 DNA reads TGTGCCAGCTCACCCTTGGACAGCACAGATACGCAGTATTTT.

The V gene is TRBV7-3, the J gene TRBJ1-1, with a possible D match to TRBD1 (6 bases). The CDR3 sequence is 17 residues long. V gave up 7 bases and J gave up 0 bases, with 21 bases separating them. From germline, CDR1 is SGHTA and CDR2 FQGTGA. The CDR3 protein is CASNEGVLGQLNTEAFF. The CDR3 nucleotides read TGTGCCAGCAACGAAGGGGTTTTAGGACAGTTGAACACTGAAGCTTTCTTT.

This clone was seen more than once but under ten times. CDR3: CASSLRAGSVNNEQFF. The CDR3 DNA reads as TGTGCCAGCAGTCTTCGGGCCGGTAGCGTCAACAATGAGCAGTTCTTC. J is TRBJ2-1 and V is TRBV7-8; the D gene is possibly TRBD2 (5 bases). The germline CDR1 and CDR2 sequences are SGHVS and FQNEAQ. The CDR3 covers 16 residues. With 6 bases removed from V and 5 bases from J, the gap between germline ends came to 20 bases.

J is TRBJ2-3 and V is TRBV29-1; 9 bases match TRBD1. Germline V CDR1 and CDR2: SQVTM, ANQGSEA. J lost 6 bases, V lost 6 bases, and 7 bases had no gene match. The CDR3 length is 13 residues. DNA of the CDR3: TGCAGCGTCGCCAGGACAGGGGAGGATACGCAGTATTTT. This encodes CSVARTGEDTQYF.

The sample holds one count of this clone. The chain combines TRBV4-1 with TRBJ2-7; perhaps D is TRBD1 or TRBD2 (5 bases each). CDR3 length: 13 amino acids. Germline loops: CDR1 MGHRA, CDR2 YSYEKL. V was cut by 3 bases and J by 6 bases, with 12 bases left in between. CDR3 sequence (DNA): TGCGCCAGCAGCCAGATGAGGGGATCCGAGCAGTACTTC. It encodes CASSQMRGSEQYF.